The 10 T cell receptor beta chains in this list originate from one sample, sequenced in a study of T-cell reconstitution after alpha-beta-depleted transplantation in children. Unique molecular identifiers featured in how the TCRbeta library was prepared. TCRdb independently ran MiXCR on the PCR reads; one entry per CDR3 protein. The sample records 300,000 to 400,000 distinct CDR3 sequences, roughly 14% being singletons. Sequenced material: PBMCs, taken from the stem cell graft. These receptors all stem from a human donor who donated a stem cell graft to a child with Fanconi anemia.

The chain carries TRBV5-1 and TRBJ2-5; TRBD1 matches 7 bases. From germline, CDR1 is SGHRS and CDR2 YFSETQ. The V segment lost 7 bases and the J segment 3 bases; nucleotides outside the gene matches: 12. CDR3 length: 15 amino acids. CDR3 sequence (DNA): TGCGCCAGCTGCTCCCTAGGGACAGAGGAAGAGACCCAGTACTTC. Translating it yields CASCSLGTEEETQYF.

This clonotype came up many times. This chain connects TRBV5-1 to TRBJ1-4, with D hard to call. With 5 bases removed from V and 13 bases from J, the gap between germline ends came to 12 bases. This CDR3 contains 11 residues. Germline assignment: CDR1 SGHRS and CDR2 YFSETQ. CDR3 region: CASRSGNRLFF. CDR3 nucleotides: TGCGCCAGCAGAAGCGGTAACAGACTGTTTTTT.

This clonotype was detected a few times. The chain uses TRBV20-1 and TRBJ2-3, with TRBD1 identical over 8 bases. Germline V gene data show CDR1 as DFQATT and CDR2 as SNEGSKA (reference sequence). J was trimmed by 4 bases and V by 6 bases; bases with no gene match: 12. This CDR3 is built from 15 residues. The CDR3 loop reads CSARRDPGGADTQYF. Here the CDR3 DNA reads TGCAGTGCAAGAAGGGACCCAGGGGGCGCAGATACGCAGTATTTT.

This clonotype has just a few counts. V usage is TRBV12-3 or TRBV12-4 and J usage is TRBJ1-1, with D uncertain. CDR3 size: 12 residues. V shed 9 bases and J shed 0 bases, with 8 bases lying between them. DNA of the CDR3: TGTGCCAGTAATATCTTGAACACTGAAGCTTTCTTT. It translates to CASNILNTEAFF.

This chain joins TRBV4-1 and TRBJ1-6, with D possibly matching TRBD1 (5 bases). V lost 0 bases, J lost 0 bases, and 12 bases lay in between. The CDR3 extends over 18 amino acids. Germline V gene lookup returns CDR1 MGHRA and CDR2 YSYEKL. The CDR3 DNA reads TGCGCCAGCAGCCAAGACCGCGGGGGGAGCTCCTATAATTCACCCCTCCACTTT. Translated, it gives CASSQDRGGSSYNSPLHF.

The table lists this clonotype with a few counts. The chain recombines TRBV3-1 with TRBJ2-5; D not certain. The CDR3 contains 14 residues. CDR1 and CDR2 (germline): LGHDT, YNNKEL (reference sequence). Trimming pared 4 bases from V and 6 bases from J, leaving 15 bases between. This CDR3 is CASSRSGPYQTQYF. As DNA, the CDR3 is TGTGCCAGCAGCCGTTCCGGGCCGTATCAGACCCAGTACTTC.

There are a few counts of this clonotype. V and J are TRBV6-1 and TRBJ1-2; 9 bases align to TRBD1. Germline CDR1 MNHNS, CDR2 SASEGT. The CDR3 loop spans 14 amino acids. V shed 8 bases, J shed 2 bases, and the junction held 6 bases outside the gene matches. CDR3: CASGRDRANYGYTF. CDR3 coding DNA: TGTGCCAGCGGACGGGACAGGGCCAACTATGGCTACACCTTC.

This clonotype was seen many times. The chain couples TRBV5-6 to TRBJ2-7, with D possibly matching TRBD1 (6 bases). V was trimmed by 1 base and J by 4 bases, leaving 6 bases between them. The CDR3 contains 12 residues. Germline V gene sequence: CDR1 SGHDT, CDR2 YYEEEE. The CDR3 DNA follows: TGTGCCAGCAGCTTGCAGGGGTACGAGCAGTACGTC. Its translation is CASSLQGYEQYV.

This clonotype was seen more than once but under ten times. This rearrangement joins TRBV6-4 to TRBJ2-3; 7 positions match TRBD2. Trimming at V came to 3 bases and at J to 1 base, leaving 4 bases not matched to a gene. Germline CDR1 and CDR2: MRHNA and SNTAGT. The CDR3 is 15 residues long. The CDR3 is CASSETSSGTDTQYF. For the CDR3, the DNA is TGTGCCAGCAGTGAGACTAGCTCGGGCACAGATACGCAGTATTTT.

The rearrangement links TRBV20-1 to TRBJ2-7; 10 nucleotides line up with TRBD2. Germline values: CDR1 DFQATT, CDR2 SNEGSKA (reference sequence). With 6 bases clipped from V and 1 base from J, the junction kept 3 bases outside the gene matches. There are 13 residues in the CDR3. The CDR3 DNA reads as TGCAGTGCGGGGACTAGCGTTTCCTACGAGCAGTACTTC. Its translation: CSAGTSVSYEQYF.